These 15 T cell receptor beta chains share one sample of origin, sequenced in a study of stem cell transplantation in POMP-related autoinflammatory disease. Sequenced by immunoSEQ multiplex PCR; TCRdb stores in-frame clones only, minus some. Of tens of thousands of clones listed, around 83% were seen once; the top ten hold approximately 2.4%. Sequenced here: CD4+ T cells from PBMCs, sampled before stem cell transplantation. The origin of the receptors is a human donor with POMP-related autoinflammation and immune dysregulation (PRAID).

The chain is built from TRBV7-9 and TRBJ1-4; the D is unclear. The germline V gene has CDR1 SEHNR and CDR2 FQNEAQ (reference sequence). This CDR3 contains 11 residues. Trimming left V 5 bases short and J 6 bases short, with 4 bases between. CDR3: CASSRDEKLFF. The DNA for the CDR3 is TGTGCCAGCAGCAGGGATGAAAAACTGTTTTTT.

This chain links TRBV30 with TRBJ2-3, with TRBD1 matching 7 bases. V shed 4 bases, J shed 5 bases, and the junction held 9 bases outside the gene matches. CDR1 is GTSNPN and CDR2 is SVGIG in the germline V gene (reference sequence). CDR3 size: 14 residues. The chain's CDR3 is CAWTQGYQRDTQYF. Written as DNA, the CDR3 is TGTGCCTGGACACAGGGGTATCAAAGAGATACGCAGTATTTT.

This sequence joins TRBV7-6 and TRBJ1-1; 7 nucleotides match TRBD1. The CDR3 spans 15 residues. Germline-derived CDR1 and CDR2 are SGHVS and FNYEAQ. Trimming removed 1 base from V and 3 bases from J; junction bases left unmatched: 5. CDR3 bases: TGTGCCAGCAGCTTAGTTCAGGGGGTCGACACTGAAGCTTTCTTT. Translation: CASSLVQGVDTEAFF.

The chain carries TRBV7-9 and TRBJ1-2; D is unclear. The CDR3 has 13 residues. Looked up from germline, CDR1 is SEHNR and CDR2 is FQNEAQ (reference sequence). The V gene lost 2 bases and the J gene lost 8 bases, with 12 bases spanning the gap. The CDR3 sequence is CASSLRSSLGYTF. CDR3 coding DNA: TGTGCCAGCAGCTTAAGAAGCTCATTGGGCTACACCTTC.

The CDR3 DNA reads TGTGCCAGCAGTTTACACAGGGGTGATGTATCCTACAATGAGCAGTTCTTC. This translates into CASSLHRGDVSYNEQFF. The chain carries TRBV27 and TRBJ2-1; 7 positions agree with TRBD1. The J segment lost 1 base and the V segment lost 2 bases, leaving 8 bases of the junction unmatched. Germline CDR1 MNHEY, CDR2 SMNVEV (reference sequence). There are 17 residues in the CDR3.

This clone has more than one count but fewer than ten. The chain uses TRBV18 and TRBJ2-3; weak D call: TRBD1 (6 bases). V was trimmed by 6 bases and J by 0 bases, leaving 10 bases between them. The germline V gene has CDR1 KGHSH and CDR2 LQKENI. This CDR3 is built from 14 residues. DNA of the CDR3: TGTGCCAGCTCGCTAGACAGGAGCACAGATACGCAGTATTTT. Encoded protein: CASSLDRSTDTQYF.

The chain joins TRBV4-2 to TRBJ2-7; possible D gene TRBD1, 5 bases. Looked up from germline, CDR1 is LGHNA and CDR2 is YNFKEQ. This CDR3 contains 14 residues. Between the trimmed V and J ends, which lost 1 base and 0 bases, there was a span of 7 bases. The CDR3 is CASSQVDSSYEQYF. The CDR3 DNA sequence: TGTGCCAGCAGCCAAGTAGACAGCTCCTACGAGCAGTACTTC.

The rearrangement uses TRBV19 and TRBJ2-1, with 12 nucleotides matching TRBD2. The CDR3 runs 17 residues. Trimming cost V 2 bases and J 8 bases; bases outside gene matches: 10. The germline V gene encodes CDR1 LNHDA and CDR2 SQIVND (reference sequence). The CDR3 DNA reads TGTGCCAGTAGTATATCGACTAGCGGGAGTATCGGAGATGAGCAGTTCTTC. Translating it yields CASSISTSGSIGDEQFF.

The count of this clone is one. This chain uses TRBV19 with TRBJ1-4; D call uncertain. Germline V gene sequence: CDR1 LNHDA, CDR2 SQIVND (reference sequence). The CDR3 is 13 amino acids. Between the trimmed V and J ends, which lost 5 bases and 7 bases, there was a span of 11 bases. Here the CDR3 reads CASSQFWGEKLFF. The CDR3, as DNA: TGTGCCAGTAGTCAATTCTGGGGTGAAAAACTGTTTTTT.

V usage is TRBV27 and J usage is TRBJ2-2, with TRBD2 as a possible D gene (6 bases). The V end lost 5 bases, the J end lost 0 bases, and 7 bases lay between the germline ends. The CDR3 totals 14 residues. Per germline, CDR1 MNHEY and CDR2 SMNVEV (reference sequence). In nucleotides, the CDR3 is TGTGCCAGCAGTGGCGGGACGAACACCGGGGAGCTGTTTTTT. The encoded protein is CASSGGTNTGELFF.

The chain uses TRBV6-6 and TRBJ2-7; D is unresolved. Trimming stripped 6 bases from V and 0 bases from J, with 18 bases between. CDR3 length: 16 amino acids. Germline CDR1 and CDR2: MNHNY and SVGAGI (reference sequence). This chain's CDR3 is CASRRALGNSSYEQYF. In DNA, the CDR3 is TGTGCCAGCAGAAGAGCGTTAGGGAATAGCTCCTACGAGCAGTACTTC.

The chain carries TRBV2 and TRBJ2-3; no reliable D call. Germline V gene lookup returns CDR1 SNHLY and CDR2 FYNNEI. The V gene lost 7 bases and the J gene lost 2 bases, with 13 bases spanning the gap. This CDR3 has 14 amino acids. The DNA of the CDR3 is TGTGCCAGCAACCGGCCCTCCCCCACAGATACGCAGTATTTT. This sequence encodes CASNRPSPTDTQYF. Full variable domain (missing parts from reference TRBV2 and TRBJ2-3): EPEVTQTPSHQVTQMGQEVILRCVPISNHLYFYWYRQILGQKVEFLVSFYNNEISEKSEIFDDQFSVERPDGSNFTLKIRSTKLEDSAMYFCASNRPSPTDTQYFGPGTRLTVL.

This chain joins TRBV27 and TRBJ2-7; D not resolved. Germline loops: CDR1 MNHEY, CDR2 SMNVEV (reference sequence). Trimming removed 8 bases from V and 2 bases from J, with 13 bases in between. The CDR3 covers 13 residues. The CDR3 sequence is CASGQTSPYEQYF. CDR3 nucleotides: TGTGCCAGCGGGCAAACTTCACCCTACGAGCAGTACTTC.

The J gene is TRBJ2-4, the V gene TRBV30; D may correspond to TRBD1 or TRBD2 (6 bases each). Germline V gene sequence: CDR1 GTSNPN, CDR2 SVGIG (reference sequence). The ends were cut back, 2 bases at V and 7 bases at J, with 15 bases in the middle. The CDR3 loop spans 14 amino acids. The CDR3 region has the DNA TGTGCCTGGAGTTTAACGGGGGCTAGGAACATTCAGTACTTC. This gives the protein CAWSLTGARNIQYF.

The CDR3 DNA is TGTGCCAGAAGCGGGTGGGTCCCTAGGAGTTATAATGAAAAACTGTTTTTT. Protein product: CARSGWVPRSYNEKLFF. V is TRBV5-3 and J is TRBJ1-4; D remains unclear. Being an ORF, TRBV5-3 has a function that is uncertain. This CDR3 contains 17 residues. V lost 4 bases, J lost 4 bases, and 20 bases lay in between.